Shown below are 25 T cell receptor beta chains from a single sample sequenced in a study of cytomegalovirus exposure and HLA in healthy donors. Clones were sequenced by immunoSEQ multiplex PCR, and TCRdb holds only the in-frame ones, with some missing. The sample consists of fewer than 130,000 clones, around nine tenths of them appearing once. The sample comprised PBMCs. The receptors were gathered from a woman in her 30s in good health and CMV-seropositive.

The genes are TRBV4-3 and TRBJ2-2; possible D gene TRBD2, 6 bases. Germline CDR1 is LGHNA and CDR2 is YSLEER. V was shortened by 5 bases and J by 6 bases, with 19 bases between the two germline ends. There are 16 residues in the CDR3. CDR3 bases: TGCGCCAGCAGCTTCCTTGGGGACGGAGGGGCCGGGGAGCTGTTTTTT. It is translated as CASSFLGDGGAGELFF.

The V and J genes are TRBV27 and TRBJ1-5; tentatively, D is TRBD1 (5 bases). Germline V gene lookup returns CDR1 MNHEY and CDR2 SMNVEV (reference sequence). V gave up 3 bases and J gave up 9 bases, with 12 bases separating them. This CDR3 is built from 13 residues. The CDR3 is CASSFRGKGPQHF. CDR3 sequence (DNA): TGTGCCAGCAGTTTTAGGGGTAAGGGGCCCCAGCATTTT.

V gene TRBV5-1 combines with J gene TRBJ2-7; the D is unclear. The CDR3 contains 14 residues. Trimming pared 0 bases from V and 4 bases from J, leaving 11 bases between. CDR1 and CDR2 (germline): SGHRS, YFSETQ. CDR3 coding DNA: TGCGCCAGCAGCTTGGAATCGGCCAGGTACGAGCAGTACTTC. It yields the protein CASSLESARYEQYF.

The V and J genes are TRBV27 and TRBJ2-3; TRBD2 matches at 11 bases. With 3 bases clipped from V and 2 bases from J, the junction kept 16 bases outside the gene matches. The CDR3 sequence is 20 residues long. Germline values: CDR1 MNHEY, CDR2 SMNVEV (reference sequence). The CDR3 nucleotides read TGTGCCAGCAGTTTGGCTTCGGGACTAGCGGCAAGAGGTGTCACAGATACGCAGTATTTT. Its protein product is CASSLASGLAARGVTDTQYF.

The chain links TRBV4-2 to TRBJ1-4; 7 bases match TRBD1. The CDR3 extends over 14 amino acids. Germline lookup yields CDR1 LGHNA and CDR2 YNFKEQ. Trimming took 7 bases from V and 8 from J; bases not matched to a gene: 10. CDR3 DNA sequence: TGTGCCAGCACCTTGGGGCCGACAGGGGAAAAACTGTTTTTT. This translates into CASTLGPTGEKLFF.

V and J are TRBV29-1 and TRBJ2-3, with D tentatively TRBD2 (5 bases). The CDR3 is 15 amino acids. V shed 5 bases and J shed 2 bases, with 17 bases lying between them. Germline-derived CDR1 and CDR2 are SQVTM and ANQGSEA. CDR3 nucleotide sequence: TGCAGCGTTAGCCCGGCTAGCAGGTCCACAGATACGCAGTATTTT. This encodes CSVSPASRSTDTQYF.

The rearrangement joins TRBV15 to TRBJ1-4; the match to TRBD1 covers 10 bases. The J segment lost 5 bases and the V segment lost 3 bases, leaving 3 bases of the junction unmatched. Germline loops: CDR1 LNHNV, CDR2 YYDKDF (reference sequence). CDR3 length: 15 amino acids. DNA of the CDR3: TGTGCCACCAGCAGCCCGGGACAGGGGAATGAAAAACTGTTTTTT. Amino acid sequence: CATSSPGQGNEKLFF.

The chain carries TRBV7-3 and TRBJ2-2; D is possibly TRBD2 (6 bases). The CDR3 is made up of 15 amino acids. Germline V CDR1 and CDR2: SGHTA, FQGTGA. V lost 2 bases and J 4 bases, leaving 11 bases between the germline ends. CDR3: CASSLLGGSTGELFF. Written as DNA, the CDR3 is TGTGCCAGCAGCTTACTGGGGGGTAGCACCGGGGAGCTGTTTTTT.

This clone was seen more than once but under ten times. The chain has TRBV2 and TRBJ1-6; 7 bases align to TRBD1. V was clipped by 5 bases and J by 8 bases; unmatched bases: 6. Per the germline V gene, CDR1 is SNHLY and CDR2 is FYNNEI. The CDR3 spans 14 residues. The DNA of the CDR3 is TGTGCCAGCAGTCGACAGGGTTTTGATTCACCCCTCCACTTT. Its protein product is CASSRQGFDSPLHF. The variable domain in full, completed from reference TRBV2 and TRBJ1-6, reads EPEVTQTPSHQVTQMGQEVILRCVPISNHLYFYWYRQILGQKVEFLVSFYNNEISEKSEIFDDQFSVERPDGSNFTLKIRSTKLEDSAMYFCASSRQGFDSPLHFGNGTRLTVT.

The DNA of the CDR3 is TGTGCCATCTCCAAGGGTACAGGGCCGAACTATGGCTACACCTTC. This codes for CAISKGTGPNYGYTF. V is TRBV21-1 and J is TRBJ1-2; TRBD1 reflects the table's D call only, with no check against the DNA. TRBV21-1 is tagged as a pseudogene. The CDR3 has 15 amino acids.

This sequence joins TRBV28 and TRBJ1-5; D remains unclear. The CDR3 contains 14 residues. Germline V gives CDR1 MDHEN, CDR2 SYDVKM. Trimming shortened V by 4 bases and J by 6 bases, and 13 bases separated the two germline ends. CDR3: CASSSMITPQPQHF. DNA of the CDR3: TGTGCCAGCAGTTCTATGATAACGCCTCAGCCCCAGCATTTT.

This chain uses TRBV28 with TRBJ2-7; 7 nucleotides match TRBD1. This CDR3 comprises 15 residues. Looked up from germline, CDR1 is MDHEN and CDR2 is SYDVKM. V lost 5 bases, J lost 4 bases, and 11 bases stayed unmatched. CDR3 amino acids: CASSPPTTGKYEQYF. CDR3 bases: TGTGCCAGCAGTCCCCCGACGACAGGGAAGTACGAGCAGTACTTC.

This rearrangement joins TRBV5-6 to TRBJ1-2, with D possibly being TRBD1 (5 bases). Germline lookup yields CDR1 SGHDT and CDR2 YYEEEE. With 0 bases removed from V and 4 bases from J, the gap between germline ends came to 10 bases. The CDR3 runs to 14 residues. CDR3 nucleotides: TGTGCCAGCAGCTTGGCAGGGCCCGGCTATGGCTACACCTTC. Amino acid sequence: CASSLAGPGYGYTF. Looking up the rest from reference TRBV5-6 and TRBJ1-2 gives the full variable domain: DAGVTQSPTHLIKTRGQQVTLRCSPKSGHDTVSWYQQALGQGPQFIFQYYEEEERQRGNFPDRFSGHQFPNYSSELNVNALLLGDSALYLCASSLAGPGYGYTFGSGTRLTVV.

The chain is built from TRBV19 and TRBJ2-2, with D possibly TRBD1 on 5 matching bases. CDR1 LNHDA and CDR2 SQIVND come from the germline V gene (reference sequence). The length of the CDR3 is 14 residues. Trimming stripped 3 bases from V and 2 bases from J, with 7 bases between. CDR3 protein: CASSMQGNTGELFF. DNA of the CDR3: TGTGCCAGTAGTATGCAGGGAAACACCGGGGAGCTGTTTTTT.

The V gene is TRBV28, the J gene TRBJ2-7; no reliable D call. The V end lost 3 bases, the J end lost 2 bases, and 8 bases lay between the germline ends. Germline V lookup: CDR1 MDHEN, CDR2 SYDVKM. The CDR3 sequence is 13 residues long. In DNA form, the CDR3 reads TGTGCCAGCAGTTTTCCAGGAACCTACGAGCAGTACTTC. This codes for CASSFPGTYEQYF.

V is TRBV19 and J is TRBJ1-5, with no clear D. V shed 6 bases and J shed 0 bases, with 9 bases lying between them. This CDR3 region has 14 residues. Looked up from germline, CDR1 is LNHDA and CDR2 is SQIVND (reference sequence). CDR3 in amino acids: CASRQPYSNQPQHF. The CDR3 DNA sequence: TGTGCCAGTAGACAGCCTTATAGCAATCAGCCCCAGCATTTT.

The chain recombines TRBV27 with TRBJ2-1; 10 nucleotides align to TRBD2. V shed 4 bases, J shed 3 bases, and the junction held 0 bases outside the gene matches. The CDR3 extends over 14 amino acids. Per the germline V gene, CDR1 is MNHEY and CDR2 is SMNVEV (reference sequence). The CDR3 is CASSWTSGYNEQFF. The CDR3 bases are TGTGCCAGCAGTTGGACTAGCGGCTACAATGAGCAGTTCTTC.

This clone was counted between two and nine times. The sample has other DNA sequences that encode this CDR3 too. This chain joins TRBV15 and TRBJ1-5; no definite D call. The CDR3 is made up of 13 amino acids. The germline gives CDR1 LNHNV, CDR2 YYDKDF (reference sequence). The V end was cut by 0 bases, the J end by 4 bases, with 4 bases between. The CDR3 nucleotides read TGTGCCACCAGCAGAGATATTAATCAGCCCCAGCATTTT. This encodes CATSRDINQPQHF.

The chain is built from TRBV7-3 and TRBJ2-2, with D tentatively TRBD2 (6 bases). CDR3 size: 17 residues. Trimming removed 5 bases from V and 3 bases from J, with 19 bases in between. Per germline, CDR1 SGHTA and CDR2 FQGTGA. The CDR3 region is CASSPQSGGMDTGELFF. DNA of the CDR3: TGTGCCAGCAGCCCACAAAGCGGAGGGATGGACACCGGGGAGCTGTTTTTT. Full variable domain (remainder filled in from reference TRBV7-3 and TRBJ2-2): GAGVSQTPSNKVTEKGKYVELRCDPISGHTALYWYRQSLGQGPEFLIYFQGTGAADDSGLPNDRFFAVRPEGSVSTLKIQRTERGDSAVYLCASSPQSGGMDTGELFFGEGSRLTVL.

This sequence joins TRBV7-6 and TRBJ2-7, with a tentative D call TRBD2 (6 bases). This CDR3 has 15 residues. Germline assignment: CDR1 SGHVS and CDR2 FNYEAQ. V was cut by 3 bases and J by 0 bases, with 12 bases left in between. Here the CDR3 DNA reads TGTGCCAGCAGCTTCAGATACGGGAGCTCCTACGAGCAGTACTTC. This codes for CASSFRYGSSYEQYF.

This clone was counted a few times. The chain employs TRBV4-3 and TRBJ1-1; D might be TRBD1 (5 bases). The V gene's germline CDR1 is LGHNA and CDR2 YSLEER. CDR3 length equals 14 residues. The V end was cut by 3 bases, the J end by 3 bases, with 11 bases between. Here the CDR3 DNA reads TGCGCCAGCAGCCAGTTGGTAGGGGACACTGAAGCTTTCTTT. This gives the protein CASSQLVGDTEAFF.

The chain couples TRBV7-9 to TRBJ1-1; D gene uncertain. Germline assignment: CDR1 SEHNR and CDR2 FQNEAQ (reference sequence). This CDR3 spans 14 amino acids. V was cut by 3 bases and J by 1 base, with 9 bases left in between. This CDR3 is CASSLGEANTEAFF. CDR3 in DNA: TGTGCCAGCAGCTTGGGAGAAGCGAACACTGAAGCTTTCTTT.

This clone has a handful of counts. The chain links TRBV6-5 to TRBJ1-2, with TRBD1 matching 8 bases. The germline V gene has CDR1 MNHEY and CDR2 SVGAGI. Germline trimming cut 3 bases from V and 7 bases from J; bases unmatched to any gene: 1. The CDR3 is made up of 12 amino acids. The CDR3 bases are TGTGCCAGCAGTTATACAGGGGGTGGCTACACCTTC. Its protein is CASSYTGGGYTF.

CDR3: CASSALHRGGRFYEQYF. The CDR3 DNA follows: TGTGCCAGCAGCGCACTACATAGGGGGGGTCGGTTTTACGAGCAGTACTTC. The chain combines TRBV9 with TRBJ2-7, with D perhaps matching TRBD2 (7 bases). Trimming removed 3 bases at V and 4 bases at J, with 23 bases between. CDR3 size: 17 residues. Per the germline V gene, CDR1 is SGDLS and CDR2 is YYNGEE.

The sample holds a few counts of this clone. The genes are TRBV5-1 and TRBJ1-1; 7 bases map to TRBD1. J lost 4 bases, V lost 1 base, and 10 bases had no gene match. The CDR3 spans 16 residues. Germline assignment: CDR1 SGHRS and CDR2 YFSETQ. For the CDR3, the DNA is TGCGCCAGCAGCTTGCGGAGACAGGGACAGAGCACTGAAGCTTTCTTT. This encodes CASSLRRQGQSTEAFF.